Below, 31 T cell receptor beta chains from the same sample are listed, as sequenced in a study of blood T cell repertoires in COVID-19. TCRdb's copy holds only in-frame clones and misses some; the assay was immunoSEQ multiplex PCR. The table lists nearly 110,000 clones, about three quarters of them singletons, with more than 5.5% in the top ten. The material sequenced was peripheral blood. The receptors stem from an older man with COVID-19, enrolled during active disease.

V is TRBV28 and J is TRBJ2-1; maybe TRBD1 (5 bases). V was cut by 11 bases and J by 10 bases, with 9 bases left in between. The V gene's germline CDR1 is MDHEN and CDR2 SYDVKM. This CDR3 is 9 amino acids long. The chain's CDR3 is CASGREQFF. Here the CDR3 DNA reads TGTGCCTCAGGGCGGGAGCAGTTCTTC.

This clone appeared a single time. The V call is TRBV11-2, the J call TRBJ2-7, with 10 bases fitting TRBD2. CDR1 SGHAT and CDR2 FQNNGV come from the germline V gene. V shed 5 bases, J shed 0 bases, and the junction held 4 bases outside the gene matches. The CDR3 contains 15 residues. CDR3 loop: CASSLGTSASYEQYF. In DNA form, the CDR3 reads TGTGCCAGCAGCCTTGGGACTAGCGCCTCCTACGAGCAGTACTTC. The entire variable domain, with the rest obtained from reference TRBV11-2 and TRBJ2-7, is as follows: EAGVAQSPRYKIIEKRQSVAFWCNPISGHATLYWYQQILGQGPKLLIQFQNNGVVDDSQLPKDRFSAERLKGVDSTLKIQPAKLEDSAVYLCASSLGTSASYEQYFGPGTRLTVT.

In nucleotides, the CDR3 is TGTGCCAGCAGCCTAGTCGGGACAGGGGTCGAGACCCAGTACTTC. This translates into CASSLVGTGVETQYF. V is TRBV9 and J is TRBJ2-5; TRBD1 aligns across 10 bases. The CDR3 spans 15 residues. From germline, CDR1 is SGDLS and CDR2 YYNGEE. With 4 bases clipped from V and 5 bases from J, the junction kept 8 bases outside the gene matches.

This clone showed up just once. The chain combines TRBV28 with TRBJ1-6; D possibly corresponds to TRBD1 (6 bases). CDR3 size: 15 residues. CDR1 and CDR2 (germline): MDHEN, SYDVKM. V was trimmed by 3 bases and J by 6 bases, leaving 12 bases between them. The CDR3 nucleotides read TGTGCCAGCAGTTTTACGGGGGGGCGTAATTCACCCCTCCACTTT. Protein: CASSFTGGRNSPLHF.

The chain carries TRBV30 and TRBJ2-7, with 7 bases that match TRBD2. Germline CDR1 reads GTSNPN; CDR2 reads SVGIG (reference sequence). The CDR3 loop spans 14 amino acids. V lost 3 bases, J lost 3 bases, and 8 bases stayed unmatched. The CDR3 bases are TGTGCCTGGAGCGTAACTAGCGTTTTCTACGAGCAGTACTTC. Translated, it gives CAWSVTSVFYEQYF.

The CDR3 DNA is TGTGCCAGCAGCCCCAGACAGGGGGTTAACGAAAACACCATATATTTT. As protein: CASSPRQGVNENTIYF. This chain links TRBV7-6 with TRBJ1-3; 9 bases align to TRBD1. CDR1 is SGHVS, CDR2 FNYEAQ, per germline. The CDR3 has 16 amino acids. V trimming: 5 bases; J trimming: 6 bases; junction bases outside the gene matches: 11.

V and J are TRBV28 and TRBJ2-5, with TRBD1 identical over 10 bases. Trimming took 7 bases from V and 2 from J; bases not matched to a gene: 10. This CDR3 has 16 residues. Germline V gene lookup returns CDR1 MDHEN and CDR2 SYDVKM. CDR3 DNA sequence: TGTGCCAGCACCTCCCGGGGGACAGGGGATCAAGAGACCCAGTACTTC. Translated, it gives CASTSRGTGDQETQYF. Complete variable domain (other parts from reference TRBV28 and TRBJ2-5): DVKVTQSSRYLVKRTGEKVFLECVQDMDHENMFWYRQDPGLGLRLIYFSYDVKMKEKGDIPEGYSVSREKKERFSLILESASTNQTSMYLCASTSRGTGDQETQYFGPGTRLLVL.

This clone appeared once. The CDR3 region is CASTRDYIYNEQFF. DNA of the CDR3: TGTGCCAGTACCAGGGACTACATCTACAATGAGCAGTTCTTC. The chain combines TRBV6-5 with TRBJ2-1; 7 nucleotides align to TRBD2. Unmatched junction bases numbered 8, after V lost 9 bases and J lost 3 bases. This CDR3 is built from 14 residues. Germline loops: CDR1 MNHEY, CDR2 SVGAGI.

V and J are TRBV28 and TRBJ1-5; D may be TRBD1 (5 bases). The CDR3 covers 14 residues. The V gene's germline CDR1 is MDHEN and CDR2 SYDVKM. The V end was cut by 6 bases, the J end by 5 bases, with 14 bases between. CDR3 DNA: TGTGCCAGCAGCCTCGGGGGGAGTCATCAGCCCCAGCATTTT. Its protein is CASSLGGSHQPQHF.

The chain recombines TRBV6-1 with TRBJ2-7, with D possibly matching TRBD1 (6 bases). This CDR3 comprises 13 residues. The germline CDR1 and CDR2 sequences are MNHNS and SASEGT. V was clipped by 2 bases and J by 6 bases, with 11 bases between them. For the CDR3, the DNA is TGTGCCAGCAGTGAACCAGGACAGACCGAGCAGTACTTC. It yields the protein CASSEPGQTEQYF.

The rearrangement joins TRBV19 to TRBJ2-1; a weak D match, TRBD2 (7 bases). Per germline, CDR1 LNHDA and CDR2 SQIVND (reference sequence). This CDR3 has 15 residues. Between the trimmed V and J ends, which lost 4 bases and 0 bases, there was a span of 10 bases. The CDR3 coding sequence is TGTGCCAGTAGTAAAGCGGGACACTCCTACAATGAGCAGTTCTTC. Protein product: CASSKAGHSYNEQFF.

The V and J genes are TRBV28 and TRBJ2-5; 12 bases align to TRBD1. The V gene end was trimmed by 3 bases and the J gene end by 6 bases; junction bases not matched to a gene: 5. Germline V gene data show CDR1 as MDHEN and CDR2 as SYDVKM. This CDR3 comprises 15 residues. CDR3 bases: TGTGCCAGCAGTTTGGGGACAGGGGGCGTAAAGACCCAGTACTTC. This gives the protein CASSLGTGGVKTQYF.

This clone was recorded a few times. The CDR3 loop is CASYRDRGGEKLFF. The CDR3 bases are TGTGCCAGCTACCGGGACAGGGGTGGGGAAAAACTGTTTTTT. The chain couples TRBV6-5 to TRBJ1-4; 10 bases fit TRBD1. V lost 8 bases and J lost 8; bases outside the gene matches: 8. CDR1 MNHEY and CDR2 SVGAGI come from the germline V gene. CDR3 length: 14 amino acids.

This rearrangement joins TRBV11-2 to TRBJ2-1, with TRBD2 matching over 8 bases. Germline loops: CDR1 SGHAT, CDR2 FQNNGV. Trimming cost V 6 bases and J 4 bases; bases outside gene matches: 8. The CDR3 is made up of 15 amino acids. The CDR3 nucleotides are TGTGCCAGCAGTTGGGCTAGCGGGCCTTACAATGAGCAGTTCTTC. It codes for CASSWASGPYNEQFF.

In nucleotides, the CDR3 is TGTGCCAGCAGCTCGGGGGGGGACCCAAAGAATATAGCCAAAAACATTCAGTACTTC. Translated, it gives CASSSGGDPKNIAKNIQYF. The V call is TRBV11-2, the J call TRBJ2-4; 8 bases map to TRBD2. Germline V gene data show CDR1 as SGHAT and CDR2 as FQNNGV. The CDR3 loop spans 19 amino acids. J gave up 0 bases and V 4 bases, and 14 bases lay outside the gene matches. Full variable domain (rest looked up from reference TRBV11-2 and TRBJ2-4): EAGVAQSPRYKIIEKRQSVAFWCNPISGHATLYWYQQILGQGPKLLIQFQNNGVVDDSQLPKDRFSAERLKGVDSTLKIQPAKLEDSAVYLCASSSGGDPKNIAKNIQYFGAGTRLSVL.

The V call is TRBV3-1 (or the pseudogene TRBV3-2), the J call TRBJ2-5; the match to TRBD1 covers 7 bases. CDR3 size: 13 residues. CDR1 and CDR2 (germline): LGHDT, YNNKEL (reference sequence). With 9 bases clipped from V and 0 bases from J, the junction kept 4 bases outside the gene matches. The CDR3: CASGTEYQETQYF. As DNA, the CDR3 is TGTGCCAGTGGGACAGAGTACCAAGAGACCCAGTACTTC.

This chain connects TRBV29-1 to TRBJ1-5, with unresolved D. The germline V gene has CDR1 SQVTM and CDR2 ANQGSEA. V was clipped by 4 bases and J by 2 bases, with 9 bases between them. CDR3 length equals 13 residues. The chain's CDR3 is CSVAAAGNQPQHF. Here the CDR3 DNA reads TGCAGCGTTGCCGCGGCAGGCAATCAGCCCCAGCATTTT.

The chain has TRBV2 and TRBJ2-7, with TRBD1 identical over 10 bases. J was trimmed by 3 bases and V by 4 bases; bases with no gene match: 0. This CDR3 is 13 amino acids long. Germline CDR1 SNHLY, CDR2 FYNNEI. The DNA of the CDR3 is TGTGCCAGCAGTGGGGACAGGGGCTACGAGCAGTACTTC. Translated, it gives CASSGDRGYEQYF.

The chain links TRBV19 to TRBJ2-3; TRBD2 matches at 11 bases. The CDR3 length is 16 residues. Germline CDR1 LNHDA, CDR2 SQIVND (reference sequence). Losses at the gene ends were 7 bases for V and 1 base for J; bases not matched to a gene: 7. CDR3 amino acids: CASTKVAGGRTDTQYF. CDR3 sequence (DNA): TGTGCCAGTACCAAAGTAGCGGGAGGGCGCACAGATACGCAGTATTTT.

This chain connects TRBV27 to TRBJ2-5, with D possibly TRBD2 on 5 matching bases. From germline, CDR1 is MNHEY and CDR2 SMNVEV (reference sequence). The V and J ends lost 3 bases and 5 bases respectively, with 10 bases between them. This CDR3 has 13 amino acids. As DNA, the CDR3 is TGTGCCAGCAGTTTCGTGGGGAGTGAGACCCAGTACTTC. Amino acids: CASSFVGSETQYF.

The chain combines TRBV2 with TRBJ2-2, with D possibly matching TRBD1 (8 bases). V was trimmed by 7 bases and J by 6 bases, leaving 18 bases between them. CDR3 length: 15 residues. CDR1 and CDR2 from the germline V gene are SNHLY and FYNNEI. CDR3 region: CASNIGQGGAGELFF. The CDR3 DNA is TGTGCCAGCAACATAGGACAGGGAGGGGCCGGGGAGCTGTTTTTT.

The chain links TRBV2 to TRBJ1-1; tentatively, D is TRBD1 (6 bases). The germline gives CDR1 SNHLY, CDR2 FYNNEI. CDR3 size: 14 residues. V shed 6 bases and J shed 1 base, with 12 bases lying between them. CDR3 sequence reads: CASRRQVKNTEAFF. The CDR3 DNA reads as TGTGCCAGCAGAAGACAGGTAAAGAACACTGAAGCTTTCTTT.

The chain is built from TRBV5-1 and TRBJ2-3, with 8 bases fitting TRBD2. V lost 4 bases, J lost 5 bases, and 6 bases stayed unmatched. Looked up from germline, CDR1 is SGHRS and CDR2 is YFSETQ. This CDR3 contains 14 residues. CDR3 sequence (DNA): TGCGCCAGCAGCCTAGGGACTAGGGGAGATACGCAGTATTTT. It translates to CASSLGTRGDTQYF. Full variable domain (rest looked up from reference TRBV5-1 and TRBJ2-3): KAGVTQTPRYLIKTRGQQVTLSCSPISGHRSVSWYQQTPGQGLQFLFEYFSETQRNKGNFPGRFSGRQFSNSRSEMNVSTLELGDSALYLCASSLGTRGDTQYFGPGTRLTVL.

This clone has just a few counts. J is TRBJ2-5 and V is TRBV18; D perhaps matches TRBD2 (5 bases). This CDR3 comprises 13 residues. Trimming shortened V by 6 bases and J by 3 bases, and 11 bases separated the two germline ends. The germline gives CDR1 KGHSH, CDR2 LQKENI. The CDR3 DNA reads TGTGCCAGCTCGCCCGGGAACAAAGAGACCCAGTACTTC. It codes for CASSPGNKETQYF.

The chain joins TRBV5-1 to TRBJ2-1, with TRBD1 as a possible D gene (6 bases). The germline CDR1 and CDR2 sequences are SGHRS and YFSETQ. CDR3 size: 16 residues. V lost 4 bases and J 0 bases, leaving 14 bases between the germline ends. The CDR3 spells CASSPVATGSYNEQFF. CDR3 bases: TGCGCCAGCAGCCCCGTAGCGACAGGCTCCTACAATGAGCAGTTCTTC. The entire variable domain, with the rest obtained from reference TRBV5-1 and TRBJ2-1, is as follows: KAGVTQTPRYLIKTRGQQVTLSCSPISGHRSVSWYQQTPGQGLQFLFEYFSETQRNKGNFPGRFSGRQFSNSRSEMNVSTLELGDSALYLCASSPVATGSYNEQFFGPGTRLTVL.

This chain uses TRBV21-1 with TRBJ2-4; the D segment call TRBD2 is taken from the table without a DNA check. TRBV21-1 has pseudogene status. This CDR3 spans 18 amino acids. The CDR3 DNA sequence: TGTGCCAGCAGCACCTACACCCTCCTCCTAGCGGCCAAAAACATTCAGTACTTC. This gives the protein CASSTYTLLLAAKNIQYF.

The chain uses TRBV19 and TRBJ2-6, with D uncertain. The germline CDR1 and CDR2 sequences are LNHDA and SQIVND (reference sequence). V was shortened by 5 bases and J by 1 base, with 9 bases between the two germline ends. The CDR3 extends over 15 amino acids. CDR3 coding DNA: TGTGCCAGTAGTCAAGGCAGGTCTGGGGCCAACGTCCTGACTTTC. This sequence encodes CASSQGRSGANVLTF.

For the CDR3, the DNA is TGTGCCAGTACCCGGGAACAGCTCTATGGCTACACCTTC. Residues: CASTREQLYGYTF. V is TRBV19 and J is TRBJ1-2; unclear D gene. The CDR3 length is 13 residues. Germline CDR1 is LNHDA and CDR2 is SQIVND (reference sequence). The germline V and J ends were trimmed by 7 bases and 4 bases, with 13 bases remaining between them.

The J gene is TRBJ2-7, the V gene TRBV11-1, with 14 nucleotides matching TRBD2. The germline CDR1 and CDR2 sequences are SGHAT and FQDESV (reference sequence). This CDR3 is built from 16 residues. After removal of 2 bases from V and 3 bases from J, the junction contained 3 bases not matched to a gene. The CDR3 sequence: CASSLFGTSGSYEQYF. The CDR3 nucleotides are TGTGCCAGCAGCTTATTCGGGACTAGCGGGAGCTACGAGCAGTACTTC.

V and J are TRBV28 and TRBJ2-3, with 7 positions matching TRBD2. Germline V gene data show CDR1 as MDHEN and CDR2 as SYDVKM. CDR3 length equals 16 residues. The junction had 9 bases not matched to a gene; V was cut back by 6 bases and J by 0 bases. The DNA of the CDR3 is TGTGCCAGCAGCACGTCGGGGAGGGGCAGCACAGATACGCAGTATTTT. As protein: CASSTSGRGSTDTQYF.

Only a few counts were recorded for this clone. The rearrangement joins TRBV10-2 to TRBJ1-2; TRBD1 is a possible D gene (6 bases). CDR1 WSHSY and CDR2 SAAADI come from the germline V gene. CDR3 length: 14 amino acids. The ends were cut back, 4 bases at V and 7 bases at J, with 16 bases in the middle. The CDR3 loop is CASSVGRARGGYTF. The CDR3 DNA reads TGCGCCAGCAGTGTAGGACGGGCCAGGGGTGGCTACACCTTC.